This TCR beta chain was identified during a study of T cell changes during pregnancy in multiple sclerosis. CDR3 size: 16 residues. Deletions cut 1 base from V and 3 bases from J, with 14 bases between. The germline V gene encodes CDR1 MNHEY and CDR2 SMNVEV (reference sequence). Profiling relied on immunoSEQ multiplex PCR, and the TCRdb table lists in-frame clones only, not all of them. The sample includes several thousand clones, 70% to 90% of them seen just once. The TCR comes from a female donor in good health, enrolled as a control in a pregnancy study. The sequences come from CD8+ T cells from peripheral blood mononuclear cells, collected in the first trimester of pregnancy. J is TRBJ2-3 and V is TRBV27; D is undetermined. The CDR3 is CASSLWPMEPTDTQYF. CDR3 bases: TGTGCCAGCAGTTTATGGCCGATGGAGCCGACAGATACGCAGTATTTT.